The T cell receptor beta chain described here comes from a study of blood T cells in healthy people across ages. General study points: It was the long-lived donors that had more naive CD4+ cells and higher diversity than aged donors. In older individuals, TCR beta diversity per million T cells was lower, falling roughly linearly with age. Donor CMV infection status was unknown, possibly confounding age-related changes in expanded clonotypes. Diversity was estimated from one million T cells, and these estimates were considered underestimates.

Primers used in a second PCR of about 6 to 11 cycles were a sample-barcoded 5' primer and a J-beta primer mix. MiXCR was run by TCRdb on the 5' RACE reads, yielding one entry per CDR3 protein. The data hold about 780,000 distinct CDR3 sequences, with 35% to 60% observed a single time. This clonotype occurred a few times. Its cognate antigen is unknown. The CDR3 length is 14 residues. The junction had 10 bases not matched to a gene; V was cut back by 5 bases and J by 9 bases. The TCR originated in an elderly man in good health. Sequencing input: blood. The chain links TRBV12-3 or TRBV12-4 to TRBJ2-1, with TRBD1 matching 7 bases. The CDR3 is CASSARQGMGEQFF. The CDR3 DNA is TGTGCCAGCAGTGCGAGACAGGGTATGGGTGAGCAGTTCTTC.